This entry lists 6 T cell receptor beta chains sequenced from one sample in a study of CD8 T cells in Susac syndrome. Random hexamers were used to reverse transcribe an amount of about 0.45 to 1 ug RNA. TCRdb recomputed calls from the immunoSEQ multiplex PCR reads with MiXCR, one row per CDR3 protein. The sample holds 120,000 or so distinct CDR3 sequences; about 95% are singletons and the top ten take 0.095% to 0.15%. Sequencing was carried out using CD4+ T cells from PBMCs. The origin of the receptors is a human donor with multiple sclerosis.

CDR3 DNA: TGTGCCAGCTCACCAGGGGCAGGGGTCTATGGCTACACCTTC. Its protein product is CASSPGAGVYGYTF. The rearrangement links TRBV18 to TRBJ1-2; a possible D gene is TRBD1 (6 bases). Looked up from germline, CDR1 is KGHSH and CDR2 is LQKENI. This CDR3 comprises 14 residues. Trimming removed 2 bases at V and 4 bases at J, with 11 bases between.

The chain carries TRBV12-3 or TRBV12-4 and TRBJ1-1; 8 bases are a match to TRBD1. CDR3 length: 14 amino acids. Unmatched junction bases numbered 10, after V lost 7 bases and J lost 6 bases. This CDR3 reads CASIKTGGISEAFF. The DNA of the CDR3 is TGTGCCAGCATAAAAACAGGGGGGATATCTGAAGCTTTCTTT.

The chain has TRBV21-1 and TRBJ2-7; the table's D call TRBD1 went unverified against the DNA. TRBV21-1 is assigned pseudogene status. CDR3 length: 14 residues. In nucleotides, the CDR3 is TGTGCCAGCAGCACGGGACCCGAGATCAGCGAGCAGTACTTC. Amino acid sequence: CASSTGPEISEQYF.

This clonotype is a singleton in its sample. The genes are TRBV13 and TRBJ2-1; D may match TRBD1 or TRBD2 (5 bases each). This CDR3 has 14 amino acids. Germline V CDR1 and CDR2: PRHDT, FYEKMQ (reference sequence). The germline V and J ends were trimmed by 5 bases and 7 bases, with 15 bases remaining between them. The CDR3 spells CASSRGRPLNEQFF. CDR3 DNA sequence: TGTGCCAGCAGCCGGGGACGGCCTTTGAATGAGCAGTTCTTC.

This sequence joins TRBV18 and TRBJ2-7; D is unclear. The V gene's germline CDR1 is KGHSH and CDR2 LQKENI. Trimming stripped 1 base from V and 0 bases from J, with 10 bases between. The CDR3 contains 15 residues. CDR3 in amino acids: CASSPLGRTSYEQYF. The CDR3 DNA follows: TGTGCCAGCTCACCACTTGGACGGACCTCCTACGAGCAGTACTTC.

This rearrangement joins TRBV6-1 to TRBJ2-3, with D uncertain. This CDR3 is built from 14 residues. The ends were cut back, 3 bases at V and 6 bases at J, with 13 bases in the middle. In germline, CDR1 is MNHNS, CDR2 SASEGT. CDR3 nucleotides: TGTGCCAGCAGTGACGATATAACGAGGGATACGCAGTATTTT. As protein: CASSDDITRDTQYF.